These 8 T cell receptor beta chains were sequenced from one sample in a study of T-cell memory formation after mild COVID-19. TCRdb re-analysed the 5' RACE reads in MiXCR, keeping a single row per CDR3 protein. The sample has hundreds of thousands of distinct CDR3 sequences; roughly 15% are singletons. What was sequenced was PBMCs or a T cell subset sorted from them (not recorded which). Source of these receptors: a man aged 18 to 29 who had mild COVID-19 (a few samples of this study predate the infection). Cell type and time point are not known.

A few counts support this clonotype. The chain joins TRBV5-4 to TRBJ2-6, with TRBD1 identical over 10 bases. The CDR3 covers 16 residues. The germline V gene has CDR1 SGHNT and CDR2 YYREEE (reference sequence). V lost 4 bases to trimming and J lost 0 bases; unmatched junction nucleotides: 1. CDR3 loop: CASSRTGGSGANVLTF. Written as DNA, the CDR3 is TGTGCCAGCAGCCGGACAGGGGGCTCTGGGGCCAACGTCCTGACTTTC.

The chain uses TRBV5-6 and TRBJ2-7, with D hard to call. Trimming took 5 bases from V and 1 from J, leaving 10 bases between them. There are 13 residues in the CDR3. Germline CDR1 reads SGHDT; CDR2 reads YYEEEE. CDR3 sequence reads: CASSTWVSYEQYF. The CDR3 DNA reads TGTGCCAGCAGTACTTGGGTATCCTACGAGCAGTACTTC.

In this sample, this clonotype turned up a few times. V gene TRBV3-1 combines with J gene TRBJ1-2; no definite D call. This CDR3 comprises 14 residues. The V and J ends lost 0 bases and 6 bases respectively, with 11 bases between them. Germline V lookup: CDR1 LGHDT, CDR2 YNNKEL (reference sequence). CDR3 loop: CASSQDNGGNGYTF. CDR3 bases: TGTGCCAGCAGCCAAGATAACGGAGGAAATGGCTACACCTTC.

This clonotype was detected many times. The V call is TRBV12-3 or TRBV12-4, the J call TRBJ1-2; tentative D call: TRBD1 (6 bases). Deletions cut 6 bases from V and 4 bases from J, with 15 bases between. The CDR3 extends over 14 amino acids. CDR3 loop: CASSLQGALYGYTF. CDR3 DNA sequence: TGTGCCAGCAGCCTACAGGGAGCTCTCTATGGCTACACCTTC.

DNA of the CDR3: TGTGCCAGCAGCCCCCAGGGGTCGTCACCCCTCCACTTT. It specifies CASSPQGSSPLHF. J is TRBJ1-6 and V is TRBV7-2, with TRBD1 as a possible D gene (6 bases). The V gene lost 5 bases and the J gene lost 10 bases, with 12 bases spanning the gap. This CDR3 comprises 13 residues. In germline, CDR1 is SGHTA, CDR2 FQGNSA.

This clonotype showed up many times. The rearrangement uses TRBV4-2 and TRBJ1-1; D not certain. V was trimmed by 0 bases and J by 5 bases, leaving 10 bases between them. Germline CDR1 and CDR2: LGHNA and YNFKEQ. CDR3 length: 14 residues. CDR3 bases: TGTGCCAGCAGCCAAGATTCTACTGCTACTGAAGCTTTCTTT. Residues: CASSQDSTATEAFF.

Only a few counts were recorded for this clonotype. The rearrangement links TRBV4-2 to TRBJ1-2; D not resolved. Trimming took off 10 bases at V and 6 bases at J, with 15 bases between the two ends. The CDR3 is 12 residues long. CDR1 and CDR2 from the germline V gene are LGHNA and YNFKEQ. The DNA for the CDR3 is TGTGCCACCGGGAGGACTGAGAATGGCTACACCTTC. It encodes CATGRTENGYTF.

The chain employs TRBV6-5 and TRBJ2-6; no reliable D call. V was clipped by 0 bases and J by 0 bases, with 12 bases between them. CDR1 is MNHEY and CDR2 is SVGAGI in the germline V gene. The CDR3 loop spans 18 amino acids. CDR3 residues: CASSYSSDPGSGANVLTF. For the CDR3, the DNA is TGTGCCAGCAGTTACTCGTCCGATCCCGGCTCTGGGGCCAACGTCCTGACTTTC.